This is a list of T cell receptor beta chains from one sample in a study of monozygotic twins with inflammatory bowel disease. TCRdb reprocessed the 5' RACE reads and keeps a single row for each CDR3 protein, giving no DNA. The sample spans around 400,000 distinct CDR3 sequences; the ten largest clones claim 2% to 3%. The specimen was blood. These receptors all come from a human donor with ulcerative colitis or Crohn's disease, or a healthy co-twin of an affected twin (not recorded which). CDR3s include the opening cysteine and the closing phenylalanine or tryptophan. The order of the fields is J gene, V gene, CDR3 protein.

J: TRBJ1-6; V: TRBV7-2; CDR3: CASSLVWGASSPLHF
J: TRBJ1-1; V: TRBV15; CDR3: CATSRDKVGTEAFF
J: TRBJ2-1; V: TRBV10-3; CDR3: CAISAEGRNEQFF
J: TRBJ1-1; V: TRBV5-1; CDR3: CASSLDVLGPEAFF
J: TRBJ1-5; V: TRBV6-1; CDR3: CASSPYGARQPQHF
J: TRBJ2-5; V: TRBV11-2; CDR3: CASSLTGTTIETQYF
J: TRBJ1-2; V: TRBV3-1; CDR3: CASSQIGTEYGYTF
J: TRBJ2-7; V: TRBV7-8; CDR3: CASSLAGLAGGFSYEQYF
J: TRBJ1-1; V: TRBV5-1; CDR3: CASSLGWGSMNTEAFF
J: TRBJ1-2; V: TRBV7-9; CDR3: CASSPFEAGGYTF
J: TRBJ2-1; V: TRBV5-1; CDR3: CASRVGGSSTNEQFF
J: TRBJ2-7; V: TRBV12-3/TRBV12-4; CDR3: CASSLIQDSYEQYF
J: TRBJ1-2; V: TRBV20-1; CDR3: CSAPGQSVRYGYTF
J: TRBJ2-1; V: TRBV20-1; CDR3: CSAPDPSPYNEQFF
J: TRBJ2-7; V: TRBV24-1; CDR3: CATSDTYEQYF
J: TRBJ2-3; V: TRBV15; CDR3: CATSRRMPGSDTQYF
J: TRBJ2-7; V: TRBV5-4; CDR3: CASSSAGRTYEQYF
J: TRBJ2-7; V: TRBV6-2/TRBV6-3; CDR3: CASRNRFGRELYEQYF
J: TRBJ1-2; V: TRBV4-1; CDR3: CASSQEEHRYGYTF
J: TRBJ2-5; V: TRBV24-1; CDR3: CATSDQFGGSQYF
J: TRBJ1-2; V: TRBV7-2; CDR3: CASSAATPGTRYGYTF
J: TRBJ2-5; V: TRBV5-1; CDR3: CASSPSINRGSGETQYF
J: TRBJ1-4; V: TRBV21-1; CDR3: CASSKSGEKQEKLFF
J: TRBJ1-2; V: TRBV10-3; CDR3: CATGPSRDKMYGYTF
J: TRBJ2-3; V: TRBV6-2/TRBV6-3; CDR3: CASSTRSRTTDTQYF
J: TRBJ2-1; V: TRBV27; CDR3: CASSFSPALNEQFF
J: TRBJ1-2; V: TRBV12-3/TRBV12-4; CDR3: CASSPRTDYGYTF
J: TRBJ2-3; V: TRBV20-1; CDR3: CSASGGAPDTRYF
J: TRBJ1-4; V: TRBV18; CDR3: CASSPQADKVGSEKLFF
J: TRBJ1-2; V: TRBV7-6; CDR3: CASSPDPDGVYGYTF
J: TRBJ1-4; V: TRBV20-1; CDR3: CSAVGTANEKLFF
J: TRBJ2-1; V: TRBV27; CDR3: CASTNRFPTGGNEQFF
J: TRBJ1-2; V: TRBV12-3/TRBV12-4; CDR3: CASSLANSGYTF
J: TRBJ2-2; V: TRBV19; CDR3: CASKTFGVAGGVGELFF
J: TRBJ2-5; V: TRBV5-1; CDR3: CASSFTGDGETQYF
J: TRBJ2-1; V: TRBV6-2/TRBV6-3; CDR3: CASSPLRTSYNEQFF
J: TRBJ2-3; V: TRBV11-2; CDR3: CASSLDPPSGEGDTQYF
J: TRBJ1-4; V: TRBV5-1; CDR3: CASSLGPRANENLFF
J: TRBJ2-2; V: TRBV5-1; CDR3: CASSSGLIPNTGELFF
J: TRBJ2-2; V: TRBV29-1; CDR3: CSVGNGPANTGELFF
J: TRBJ2-3; V: TRBV5-1; CDR3: CASSSLRDSGGGTDTQYF
J: TRBJ2-2; V: TRBV12-3/TRBV12-4; CDR3: CASRPDRQNTGELFF
J: TRBJ2-1; V: TRBV7-9; CDR3: CASSSPGLAGLNEQFF
J: TRBJ2-3; V: TRBV4-1; CDR3: CASSQEELAVGSSQYF
J: TRBJ1-1; V: TRBV27; CDR3: CASSSSQGGVAFF
J: TRBJ2-3; V: TRBV7-9; CDR3: CASSLVGSSDTQYF
J: TRBJ2-3; V: TRBV27; CDR3: CASSFGSRGSYRTDTQYF
J: TRBJ1-4; V: TRBV5-6; CDR3: CASSWRGPTRGEKLFF
J: TRBJ2-7; V: TRBV5-4; CDR3: CASSLVTSGGGEQYF
J: TRBJ2-7; V: TRBV28; CDR3: CASSFLAGGFYEQYF
J: TRBJ2-7; V: TRBV12-3/TRBV12-4; CDR3: CASRPVAGVGEQYF
J: TRBJ1-3; V: TRBV12-1; CDR3: CASRSGTRDRAGNTIYF
J: TRBJ2-7; V: TRBV4-1; CDR3: CASSQPLSTYEQYF
J: TRBJ2-3; V: TRBV5-1; CDR3: CASSLGPSRTDTQYF
J: TRBJ1-1; V: TRBV6-5; CDR3: CASSYKGYGTEAFF
J: TRBJ1-2; V: TRBV10-3; CDR3: CAISEPRLGANYGYTF
J: TRBJ1-2; V: TRBV11-2; CDR3: CASSPRFSQDYGYTF